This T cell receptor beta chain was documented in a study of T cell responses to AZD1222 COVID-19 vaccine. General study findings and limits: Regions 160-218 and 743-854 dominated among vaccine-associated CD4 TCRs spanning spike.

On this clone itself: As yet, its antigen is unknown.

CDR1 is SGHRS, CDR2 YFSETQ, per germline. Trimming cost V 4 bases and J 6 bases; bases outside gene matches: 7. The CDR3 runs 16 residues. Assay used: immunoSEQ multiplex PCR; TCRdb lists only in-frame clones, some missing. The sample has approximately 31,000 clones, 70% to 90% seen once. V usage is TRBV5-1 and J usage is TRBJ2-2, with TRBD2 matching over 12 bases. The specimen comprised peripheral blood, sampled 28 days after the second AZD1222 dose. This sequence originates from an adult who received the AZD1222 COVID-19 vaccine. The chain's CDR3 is CASSLTRLAGAGELFF. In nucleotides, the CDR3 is TGCGCCAGCAGCCTAACCCGACTAGCGGGGGCCGGGGAGCTGTTTTTT. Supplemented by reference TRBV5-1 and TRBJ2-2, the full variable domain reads KAGVTQTPRYLIKTRGQQVTLSCSPISGHRSVSWYQQTPGQGLQFLFEYFSETQRNKGNFPGRFSGRQFSNSRSEMNVSTLELGDSALYLCASSLTRLAGAGELFFGEGSRLTVL.